A single sample is the source of the 21 T cell receptor beta chains below, sequenced in a study of B cell selection in AIRE deficiency. The regulatory T cell sort gate was CD4+CD25hiCD127low/negative. Clones were sequenced by immunoSEQ multiplex PCR, and TCRdb holds only the in-frame ones, with some missing. Here the sample spans fewer than 15,000 clones, roughly 91% being singletons. The sequencing input was Tregs sorted from PBMCs. Source of these receptors: a human donor with AIRE deficiency.

V is TRBV6-5 and J is TRBJ2-7; D might be TRBD1 or TRBD2, each matching 5 bases. This CDR3 contains 11 residues. Trimming removed 8 bases from V and 7 bases from J, with 12 bases in between. Germline CDR1 MNHEY, CDR2 SVGAGI. The CDR3 DNA reads TGTGCCAGCCAGGGACCTCGGGAGCAGTACTTC. This translates into CASQGPREQYF.

The chain recombines TRBV6-5 with TRBJ1-6; maybe TRBD1 (6 bases). The CDR3 contains 15 residues. Per germline, CDR1 MNHEY and CDR2 SVGAGI. V gave up 2 bases and J gave up 6 bases, with 11 bases separating them. CDR3 in DNA: TGTGCCAGCAGTTACCATGGGGGGCCTAATTCACCCCTCCACTTT. Translating gives CASSYHGGPNSPLHF.

This chain joins TRBV7-9 and TRBJ1-1, with D possibly TRBD1 on 6 matching bases. The CDR3 sequence is 15 residues long. V was pared by 2 bases and J by 6 bases, with 16 bases between. Per germline, CDR1 SEHNR and CDR2 FQNEAQ (reference sequence). In DNA form, the CDR3 reads TGTGCCAGCAGCTTATTGGGGGGGCTCGGCTCTGAAGCTTTCTTT. It codes for CASSLLGGLGSEAFF.

For this clone: Different DNA sequences within this sample yield the same CDR3. The chain carries TRBV15 and TRBJ1-6, with a tentative D call TRBD1 (5 bases). The V end lost 0 bases, the J end lost 5 bases, and 8 bases lay between the germline ends. CDR1 and CDR2 from the germline V gene are LNHNV and YYDKDF (reference sequence). The CDR3 is 15 residues long. CDR3 sequence reads: CATSRDRGHNSPLHF. The DNA for the CDR3 is TGTGCCACCAGCAGAGACCGGGGCCATAATTCACCCCTCCACTTT. The full variable domain, in which reference TRBV15 and TRBJ1-6 provide the parts outside the CDR3, is DAMVIQNPRYQVTQFGKPVTLSCSQTLNHNVMYWYQQKSSQAPKLLFHYYDKDFNNEADTPDNFQSRRPNTSFCFLDIRSPGLGDTAMYLCATSRDRGHNSPLHFGNGTRLTVT.

This chain connects TRBV7-9 to TRBJ2-2; tentatively, D is TRBD1 (6 bases). CDR3 length: 17 residues. Germline-derived CDR1 and CDR2 are SEHNR and FQNEAQ (reference sequence). V shed 6 bases and J shed 2 bases, with 19 bases lying between them. The CDR3 loop is CASRLPAGTPNTGELFF. In DNA form, the CDR3 reads TGTGCCAGCAGGTTACCGGCCGGGACACCTAACACCGGGGAGCTGTTTTTT.

The J gene is TRBJ1-5, the V gene TRBV18, with 8 bases that match TRBD1. The CDR3 extends over 14 amino acids. The ends lost 3 bases at V and 6 bases at J; junction bases unmatched: 4. The germline V gene has CDR1 KGHSH and CDR2 LQKENI. CDR3 DNA sequence: TGTGCCAGCTCACCGGACAGGGCAAGTCAGCCCCAGCATTTT. It yields the protein CASSPDRASQPQHF.

The chain combines TRBV10-3 with TRBJ1-2; tentative D call: TRBD1 (6 bases). The CDR3 consists of 11 residues. V was cut by 10 bases and J by 6 bases, with 12 bases left in between. CDR1 and CDR2 from the germline V gene are ENHRY and SYGVKD. This CDR3 is CATRQVDGYTF. CDR3 nucleotides: TGTGCCACTAGACAGGTCGATGGCTACACCTTC.

This chain links TRBV15 with TRBJ2-5; D possibly matches TRBD1 or TRBD2 (5 bases each). This CDR3 is 14 amino acids long. V was shortened by 5 bases and J by 1 base, with 11 bases between the two germline ends. CDR1 LNHNV and CDR2 YYDKDF come from the germline V gene (reference sequence). The CDR3 DNA sequence: TGTGCCACCAGCCCTGGGGGTGGCCAAGAGACCCAGTACTTC. Its translation is CATSPGGGQETQYF.

This chain links TRBV7-9 with TRBJ2-7; D possibly corresponds to TRBD2 (5 bases). CDR1 and CDR2 from the germline V gene are SEHNR and FQNEAQ (reference sequence). Trimming cost V 2 bases and J 9 bases, with 11 bases left between them. This CDR3 has 12 amino acids. This CDR3 is CASSLPRGWQYF. The CDR3 coding sequence is TGTGCCAGCAGCTTACCCAGAGGGTGGCAGTACTTC.

This chain uses TRBV7-2 with TRBJ1-6; no firm D call. Germline-derived CDR1 and CDR2 are SGHTA and FQGNSA. V was shortened by 5 bases and J by 0 bases, with 8 bases between the two germline ends. The CDR3 consists of 15 residues. The CDR3 here is CASSPDSSYNSPLHF. DNA for the CDR3: TGTGCCAGCAGCCCCGATAGCTCCTATAATTCACCCCTCCACTTT.

The J gene is TRBJ2-3, the V gene TRBV15; TRBD2 agrees at 9 bases. Losses at the gene ends were 0 bases for V and 2 bases for J; bases not matched to a gene: 9. CDR3 length: 18 residues. Germline V gene data show CDR1 as LNHNV and CDR2 as YYDKDF (reference sequence). CDR3 DNA: TGTGCCACCAGCAGAGATCTACGGCTAGCGGGGCTCACAGATACGCAGTATTTT. It is translated as CATSRDLRLAGLTDTQYF.

V usage is TRBV7-2 and J usage is TRBJ1-2, with 9 positions matching TRBD1. The germline CDR1 and CDR2 sequences are SGHTA and FQGNSA. The CDR3 length is 17 residues. The V segment lost 1 base and the J segment 4 bases; nucleotides outside the gene matches: 10. DNA of the CDR3: TGTGCCAGCAGCTTAGTTTCGGGACAGGGCTTTCGCTATGGCTACACCTTC. Its translation is CASSLVSGQGFRYGYTF.

The V and J genes are TRBV27 and TRBJ1-2, with TRBD1 matching 8 bases. CDR1 and CDR2 from the germline V gene are MNHEY and SMNVEV (reference sequence). This CDR3 has 13 residues. V was pared by 6 bases and J by 4 bases, with 4 bases of the junction left unmatched. In DNA form, the CDR3 reads TGTGCCAGCAGCCTGACAGGGGCCTATGGCTACACCTTC. This translates into CASSLTGAYGYTF.

V usage is TRBV10-3 and J usage is TRBJ1-1, with D uncertain. The V and J ends lost 6 bases and 2 bases respectively, with 13 bases between them. Germline values: CDR1 ENHRY, CDR2 SYGVKD. The CDR3 has 14 residues. Written as DNA, the CDR3 is TGTGCCATCAGGGCATGGGAGCTAAACACTGAAGCTTTCTTT. Translated: CAIRAWELNTEAFF.

Only one count was recorded for this clone. This sequence joins TRBV18 and TRBJ2-3, with 7 positions matching TRBD2. This CDR3 has 13 residues. Trimming took 8 bases from V and 3 from J; bases not matched to a gene: 5. CDR1 and CDR2 from the germline V gene are KGHSH and LQKENI. CDR3 loop: CASGSSGTDTQYF. The CDR3 DNA sequence: TGTGCCAGCGGGTCTAGCGGTACAGATACGCAGTATTTT.

The chain carries TRBV30 and TRBJ1-3; the match to TRBD1 covers 8 bases. Germline V lookup: CDR1 GTSNPN, CDR2 SVGIG (reference sequence). J lost 0 bases, V lost 0 bases, and 16 bases had no gene match. The CDR3 totals 20 residues. This CDR3 is CAWSVLMGQVPHYSGNTIYF. The CDR3 coding sequence is TGTGCCTGGAGTGTATTGATGGGACAGGTTCCCCACTACTCTGGAAACACCATATATTTT.

The chain combines TRBV9 with TRBJ1-4; perhaps TRBD1 as D (6 bases). V was pared by 3 bases and J by 7 bases, with 10 bases between. The CDR3 is 13 amino acids. Germline lookup yields CDR1 SGDLS and CDR2 YYNGEE. The CDR3 DNA follows: TGTGCCAGCAGCGCAGGGGAAAGTGAAAAACTGTTTTTT. Protein product: CASSAGESEKLFF.

The chain couples TRBV11-2 to TRBJ2-7; 7 bases match TRBD2. J lost 5 bases, V lost 2 bases, and 6 bases had no gene match. The V gene's germline CDR1 is SGHAT and CDR2 FQNNGV. The CDR3 runs to 14 residues. CDR3 in amino acids: CASSLFREEDEQYF. The CDR3 DNA reads as TGTGCCAGCAGCTTATTTCGGGAGGAAGACGAGCAGTACTTC.

The chain links TRBV14 to TRBJ1-2; D not resolved. V was shortened by 0 bases and J by 2 bases, with 1 base between the two germline ends. Germline V gene lookup returns CDR1 SGHDN and CDR2 FVKESK. The CDR3 consists of 12 residues. The CDR3 is CASSQDNYGYTF. The CDR3, as DNA: TGTGCCAGCAGCCAAGACAACTATGGCTACACCTTC.

The chain recombines TRBV27 with TRBJ1-3; the D is unclear. Germline V gene lookup returns CDR1 MNHEY and CDR2 SMNVEV (reference sequence). V gave up 7 bases and J gave up 4 bases, with 14 bases separating them. The CDR3 runs to 14 residues. The CDR3 loop is CASKATQRGNTIYF. The CDR3 bases are TGTGCCAGCAAGGCTACCCAGCGAGGAAACACCATATATTTT.

The V call is TRBV5-1, the J call TRBJ2-6, with D hard to call. Germline assignment: CDR1 SGHRS and CDR2 YFSETQ. Between the trimmed V and J ends, which lost 4 bases and 2 bases, there was a span of 10 bases. This CDR3 is 15 amino acids long. The chain's CDR3 is CASSAHEPGANVLTF. The DNA for the CDR3 is TGCGCCAGCAGCGCCCACGAACCTGGGGCCAACGTCCTGACTTTC.